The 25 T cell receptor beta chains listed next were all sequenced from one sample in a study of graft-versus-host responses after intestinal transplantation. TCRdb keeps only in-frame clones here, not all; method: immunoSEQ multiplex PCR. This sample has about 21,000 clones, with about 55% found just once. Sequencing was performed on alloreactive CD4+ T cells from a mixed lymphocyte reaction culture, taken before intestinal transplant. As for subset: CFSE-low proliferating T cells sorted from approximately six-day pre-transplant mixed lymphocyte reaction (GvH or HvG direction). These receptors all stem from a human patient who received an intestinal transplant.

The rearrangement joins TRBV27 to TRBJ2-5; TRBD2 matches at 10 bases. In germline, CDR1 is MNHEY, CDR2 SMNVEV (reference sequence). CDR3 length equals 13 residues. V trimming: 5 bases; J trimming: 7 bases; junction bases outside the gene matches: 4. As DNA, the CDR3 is TGTGCCAGCAGTCCCCGACTAGCGGGGACCCAGTACTTC. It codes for CASSPRLAGTQYF.

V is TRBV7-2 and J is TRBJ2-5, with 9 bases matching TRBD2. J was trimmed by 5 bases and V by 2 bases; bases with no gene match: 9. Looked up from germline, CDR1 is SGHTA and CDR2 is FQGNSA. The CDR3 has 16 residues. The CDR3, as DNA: TGTGCCAGCAGCTTATTGGTAGCGGGGGTGGGGGAGACCCAGTACTTC. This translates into CASSLLVAGVGETQYF.

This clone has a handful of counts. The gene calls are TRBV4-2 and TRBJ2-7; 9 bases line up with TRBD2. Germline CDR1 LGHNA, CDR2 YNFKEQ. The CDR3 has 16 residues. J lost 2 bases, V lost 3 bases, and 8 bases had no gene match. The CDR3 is CASSQTGLAGTYEQYF. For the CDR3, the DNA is TGTGCCAGCAGCCAGACCGGGCTAGCGGGGACCTACGAGCAGTACTTC.

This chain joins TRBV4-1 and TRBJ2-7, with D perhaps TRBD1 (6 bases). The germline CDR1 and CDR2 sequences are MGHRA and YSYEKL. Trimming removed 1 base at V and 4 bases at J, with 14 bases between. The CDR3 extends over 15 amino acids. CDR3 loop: CASSQAQGTGYEQYF. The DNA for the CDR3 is TGCGCCAGCAGCCAAGCCCAGGGAACAGGGTACGAGCAGTACTTC.

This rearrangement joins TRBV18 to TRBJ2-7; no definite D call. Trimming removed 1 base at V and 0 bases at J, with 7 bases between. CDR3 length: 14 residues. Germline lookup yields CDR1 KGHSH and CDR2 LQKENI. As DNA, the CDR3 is TGTGCCAGCTCACCACACGCGGACTCCTACGAGCAGTACTTC. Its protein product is CASSPHADSYEQYF.

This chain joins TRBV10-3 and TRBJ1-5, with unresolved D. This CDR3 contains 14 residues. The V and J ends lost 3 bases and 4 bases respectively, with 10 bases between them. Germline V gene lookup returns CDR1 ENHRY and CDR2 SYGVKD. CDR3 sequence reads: CAISENGFNQPQHF. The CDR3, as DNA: TGTGCCATCAGTGAAAATGGCTTTAATCAGCCCCAGCATTTT.

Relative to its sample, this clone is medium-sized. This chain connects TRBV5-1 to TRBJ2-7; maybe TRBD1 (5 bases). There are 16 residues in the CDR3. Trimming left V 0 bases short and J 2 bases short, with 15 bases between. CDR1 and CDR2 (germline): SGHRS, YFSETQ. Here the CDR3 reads CASSLGDGRVTYEQYF. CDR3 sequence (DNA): TGCGCCAGCAGCTTGGGGGATGGCAGGGTAACCTACGAGCAGTACTTC. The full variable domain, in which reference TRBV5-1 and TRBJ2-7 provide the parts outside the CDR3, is KAGVTQTPRYLIKTRGQQVTLSCSPISGHRSVSWYQQTPGQGLQFLFEYFSETQRNKGNFPGRFSGRQFSNSRSEMNVSTLELGDSALYLCASSLGDGRVTYEQYFGPGTRLTVT.

For the CDR3, the DNA is TGTGCCAGTAGTAGACTAGCGGGAGTCTTTTATAAGTTCTTC. The encoded protein is CASSRLAGVFYKFF. The V and J genes are TRBV19 and TRBJ2-1; 12 nucleotides align to TRBD2. The J segment lost 14 bases and the V segment lost 4 bases, leaving 9 bases of the junction unmatched. Germline loops: CDR1 LNHDA, CDR2 SQIVND (reference sequence). This CDR3 contains 14 residues.

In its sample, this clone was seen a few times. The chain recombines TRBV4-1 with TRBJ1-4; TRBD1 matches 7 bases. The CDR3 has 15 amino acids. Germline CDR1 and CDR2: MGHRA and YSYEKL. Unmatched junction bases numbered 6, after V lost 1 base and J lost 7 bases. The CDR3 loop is CASSQVGGAFEKLFF. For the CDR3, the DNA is TGCGCCAGCAGCCAAGTAGGGGGCGCCTTTGAAAAACTGTTTTTT.

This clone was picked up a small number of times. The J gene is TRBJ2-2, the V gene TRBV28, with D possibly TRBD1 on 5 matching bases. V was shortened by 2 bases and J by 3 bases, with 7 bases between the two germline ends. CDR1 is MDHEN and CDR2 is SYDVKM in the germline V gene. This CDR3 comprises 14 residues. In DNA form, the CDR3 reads TGTGCCAGCAGTTTAATAGGGGACACCGGGGAGCTGTTTTTT. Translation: CASSLIGDTGELFF.

The CDR3 protein is CASSLSGLAGAYNEQFF. CDR3 in DNA: TGTGCCAGCAGTTTATCCGGACTAGCGGGAGCCTACAATGAGCAGTTCTTC. V usage is TRBV28 and J usage is TRBJ2-1; 13 positions agree with TRBD2. The CDR3 loop spans 17 amino acids. Germline trimming cut 1 base from V and 2 bases from J; bases unmatched to any gene: 2. Germline V gives CDR1 MDHEN, CDR2 SYDVKM.

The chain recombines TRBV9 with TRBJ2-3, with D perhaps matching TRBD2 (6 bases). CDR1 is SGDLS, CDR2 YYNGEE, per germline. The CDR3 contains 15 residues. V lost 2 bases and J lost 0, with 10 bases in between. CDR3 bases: TGTGCCAGCAGCGTCGCGGGGATTAGCACAGATACGCAGTATTTT. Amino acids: CASSVAGISTDTQYF.

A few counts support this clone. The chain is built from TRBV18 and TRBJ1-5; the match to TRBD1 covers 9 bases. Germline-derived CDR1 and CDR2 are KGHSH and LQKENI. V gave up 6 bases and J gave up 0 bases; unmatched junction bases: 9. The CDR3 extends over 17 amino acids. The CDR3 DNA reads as TGTGCCAGCTCCAGTGACAGGGGGAGGAATAGCAATCAGCCCCAGCATTTT. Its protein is CASSSDRGRNSNQPQHF.

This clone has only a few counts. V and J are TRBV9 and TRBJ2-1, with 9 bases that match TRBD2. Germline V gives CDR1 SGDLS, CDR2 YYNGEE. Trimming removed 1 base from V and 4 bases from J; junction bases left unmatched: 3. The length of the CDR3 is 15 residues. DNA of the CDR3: TGTGCCAGCAGCGTACTAGCGGGGAGATACAATGAGCAGTTCTTC. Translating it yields CASSVLAGRYNEQFF.

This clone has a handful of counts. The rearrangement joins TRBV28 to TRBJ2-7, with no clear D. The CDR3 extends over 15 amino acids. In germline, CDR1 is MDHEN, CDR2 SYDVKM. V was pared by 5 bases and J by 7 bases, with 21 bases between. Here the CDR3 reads CASSPVGLKSFEQYF. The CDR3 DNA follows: TGTGCCAGCAGTCCCGTCGGTCTAAAGTCTTTTGAGCAGTACTTC.

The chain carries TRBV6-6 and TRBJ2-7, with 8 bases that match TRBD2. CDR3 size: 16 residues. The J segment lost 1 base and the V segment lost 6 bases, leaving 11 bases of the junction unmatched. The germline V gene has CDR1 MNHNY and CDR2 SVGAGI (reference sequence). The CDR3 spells CASSYGGDRGSYEQYF. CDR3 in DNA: TGTGCCAGCAGCTACGGGGGGGACCGTGGATCCTACGAGCAGTACTTC.

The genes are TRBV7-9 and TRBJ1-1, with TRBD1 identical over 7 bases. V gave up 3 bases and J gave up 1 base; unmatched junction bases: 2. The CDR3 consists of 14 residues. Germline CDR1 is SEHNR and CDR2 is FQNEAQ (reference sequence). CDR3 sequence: CASSFAGGNTEAFF. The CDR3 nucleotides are TGTGCCAGCAGCTTTGCAGGGGGGAACACTGAAGCTTTCTTT.

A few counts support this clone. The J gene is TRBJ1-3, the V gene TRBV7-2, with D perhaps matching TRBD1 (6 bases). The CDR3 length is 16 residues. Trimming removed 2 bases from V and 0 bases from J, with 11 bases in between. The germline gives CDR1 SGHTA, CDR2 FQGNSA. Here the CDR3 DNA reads TGTGCCAGCAGCTTAAGGACAGTCAGCTCTGGAAACACCATATATTTT. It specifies CASSLRTVSSGNTIYF.

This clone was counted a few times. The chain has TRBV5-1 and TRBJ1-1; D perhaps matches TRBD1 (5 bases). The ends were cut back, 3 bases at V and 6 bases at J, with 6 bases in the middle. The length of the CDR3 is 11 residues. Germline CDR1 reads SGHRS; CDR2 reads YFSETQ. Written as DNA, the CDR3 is TGCGCCAGCAGCTGGGGCGCTGAAGCTTTCTTT. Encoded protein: CASSWGAEAFF.

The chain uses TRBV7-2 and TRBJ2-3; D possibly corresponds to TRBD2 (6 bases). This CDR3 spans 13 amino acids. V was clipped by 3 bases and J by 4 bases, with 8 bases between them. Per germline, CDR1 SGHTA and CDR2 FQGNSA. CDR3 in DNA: TGTGCCAGCAGCTTCTCGGGGGCAGATACGCAGTATTTT. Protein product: CASSFSGADTQYF.

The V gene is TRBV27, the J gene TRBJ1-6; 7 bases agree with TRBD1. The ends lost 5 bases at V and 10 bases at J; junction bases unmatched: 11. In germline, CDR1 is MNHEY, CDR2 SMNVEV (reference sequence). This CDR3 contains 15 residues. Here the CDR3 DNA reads TGTGCCAGCAGTCCTCAGACAGGGATTTGGTCACCCCTCCACTTT. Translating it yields CASSPQTGIWSPLHF.

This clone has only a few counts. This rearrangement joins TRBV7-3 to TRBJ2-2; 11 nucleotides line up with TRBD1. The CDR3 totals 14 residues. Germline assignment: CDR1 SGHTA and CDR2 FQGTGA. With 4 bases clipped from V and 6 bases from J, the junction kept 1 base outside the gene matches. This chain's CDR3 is CASSWTGGSGELFF. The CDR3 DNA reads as TGTGCCAGCAGCTGGACAGGGGGCTCCGGGGAGCTGTTTTTT.

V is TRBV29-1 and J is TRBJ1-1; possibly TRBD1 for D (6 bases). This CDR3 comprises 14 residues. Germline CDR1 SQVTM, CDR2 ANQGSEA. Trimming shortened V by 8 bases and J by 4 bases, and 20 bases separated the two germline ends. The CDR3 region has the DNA TGCAGCTCCCATGTCAGGGGAAGGATCACTGAAGCTTTCTTT. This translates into CSSHVRGRITEAFF.

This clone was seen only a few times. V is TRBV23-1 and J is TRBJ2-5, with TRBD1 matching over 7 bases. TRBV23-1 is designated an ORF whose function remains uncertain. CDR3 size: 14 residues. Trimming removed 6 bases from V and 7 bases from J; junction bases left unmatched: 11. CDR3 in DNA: TGCGCCAGCAGCCACCAACAGGGGAAGGGGACCCAGTACTTC. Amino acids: CASSHQQGKGTQYF.

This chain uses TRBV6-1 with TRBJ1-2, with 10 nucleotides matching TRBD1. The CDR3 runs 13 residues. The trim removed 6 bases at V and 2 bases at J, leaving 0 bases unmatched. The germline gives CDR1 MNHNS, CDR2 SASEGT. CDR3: CASRGQGNYGYTF. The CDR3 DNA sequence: TGTGCCAGCAGGGGACAGGGGAACTATGGCTACACCTTC.